These T cell receptor beta chains were read from a single sample in a study of post-analysis software for immune sequencing data. Each CDR3 protein is one row after TCRdb ran MiXCR on the PCR reads. In the table there are roughly 730,000 distinct CDR3 sequences, about 32% of which are singletons. The sample was blood. The receptors originated from a girl between 10 and 17 years old with multiple sclerosis. Both conserved end residues are part of each CDR3. The order of the fields is D gene, clone size, J gene, V gene, CDR3 protein, CDR3 DNA. A D gene is named only where the DNA matches it firmly. Expanded clones get a size class; other rows say once, few or many, or leave the size out.

>.|few|TRBJ2-5|TRBV10-3
CAIKGGTEETQYF
TGTGCCATCAAGGGAGGGACAGAAGAGACCCAGTACTTC
>TRBD1|few|TRBJ2-1|TRBV29-1
CSGATGVSPYNEQFF
TGCAGCGGAGCGACAGGGGTGTCCCCCTACAATGAGCAGTTCTTC
>.|many|TRBJ2-1|TRBV7-9
CASSSDWSSSYNEQFF
TGTGCCAGCAGCTCCGACTGGTCTAGCTCCTACAATGAGCAGTTCTTC
>.|few|TRBJ1-2|TRBV7-9
CASSLAAGSGYTF
TGTGCCAGCAGCTTAGCTGCCGGGAGCGGCTACACCTTC
>TRBD2|many|TRBJ2-1|TRBV29-1
CSVQLAGASYNEQFF
TGCAGCGTTCAGTTAGCGGGGGCCTCCTACAATGAGCAGTTCTTC
>.|few|TRBJ2-3|TRBV7-4
CASSSALGATDTQYF
TGTGCCAGCAGCTCAGCTCTAGGGGCCACAGATACGCAGTATTTT
>.|.|TRBJ2-4|TRBV5-6
CASSQTYPVAKNIQYF
TGTGCCAGCAGCCAAACTTATCCGGTAGCCAAAAACATTCAGTACTTC
>TRBD1|few|TRBJ1-2|TRBV5-1
CASSTGQGYGYTF
TGCGCCAGCAGCACGGGACAGGGCTATGGCTACACCTTC
>TRBD1|many|TRBJ2-7|TRBV29-1
CSVEEVRTGGYEQYF
TGCAGCGTTGAAGAGGTCCGGACAGGGGGATACGAGCAGTACTTC
>TRBD1|.|TRBJ1-6|TRBV12-3/TRBV12-4
CASRKGQKSSYNSPLHF
TGTGCCAGCAGGAAGGGACAGAAGAGCTCCTATAATTCACCCCTCCACTTT
>.|.|TRBJ2-1|TRBV11-2
CASIGQTHYNEQFF
TGTGCCAGCATCGGACAGACTCACTACAATGAGCAGTTCTTC
>.|.|TRBJ2-2|TRBV7-9
CASSTARGGELFF
TGTGCCAGCAGCACCGCAAGGGGAGGGGAGCTGTTTTTT
>TRBD1|many|TRBJ1-5|TRBV29-1
CSAQQGGEQPQHF
TGCAGCGCCCAACAGGGGGGAGAACAGCCCCAGCATTTT
>.|few|TRBJ1-2|TRBV7-2
CASSLSGRGGPVDYGYTF
TGTGCCAGCAGCTTAAGTGGTCGGGGGGGCCCGGTGGACTATGGCTACACCTTC
>.|few|TRBJ2-1|TRBV7-2
CASSLDRRDNEQFF
TGTGCCAGCAGCCTAGACAGGAGGGACAATGAGCAGTTCTTC